Below are 25 T cell receptor beta chains sequenced from a single sample in a study of control samples from healthy donors and cancer patients. Clones were read by immunoSEQ multiplex PCR, and TCRdb kept only the in-frame ones, dropping some. The table shows under 100,000 clones, with 88% occurring only once. The sample comprised blood. Receptor source: a woman in her 70s in good health.

This clone was detected a few times. The chain joins TRBV19 to TRBJ1-5; D remains ambiguous. The length of the CDR3 is 12 residues. Germline V gene data show CDR1 as LNHDA and CDR2 as SQIVND (reference sequence). The V end was cut by 6 bases, the J end by 0 bases, with 3 bases between. The CDR3 here is CASRYSNQPQHF. The DNA of the CDR3 is TGTGCCAGTAGGTATAGCAATCAGCCCCAGCATTTT.

The CDR3 DNA is TGCGCCAGCAGCGACCTAGAATCGGCTAGGAATGAGCAGTTCTTC. Its protein is CASSDLESARNEQFF. The chain joins TRBV10-1 to TRBJ2-1, with D uncertain. Trimming pared 6 bases from V and 7 bases from J, leaving 19 bases between. Looked up from germline, CDR1 is WNHNN and CDR2 is SYGVQD (reference sequence). This CDR3 contains 15 residues.

The V call is TRBV5-4, the J call TRBJ1-6; TRBD1 aligns across 10 bases. The CDR3 loop spans 15 amino acids. The ends lost 3 bases at V and 7 bases at J; junction bases unmatched: 4. Per the germline V gene, CDR1 is SGHNT and CDR2 is YYREEE (reference sequence). The CDR3 nucleotides read TGTGCCAGCAGCTCAGGGGGACAGGGGAATTCACCCCTCCACTTT. This translates into CASSSGGQGNSPLHF. Based on the CDR3 plus reference TRBV5-4 and TRBJ1-6, the full variable domain is ETGVTQSPTHLIKTRGQQVTLRCSSQSGHNTVSWYQQALGQGPQFIFQYYREEENGRGNFPPRFSGLQFPNYSSELNVNALELDDSALYLCASSSGGQGNSPLHFGNGTRLTVT.

V is TRBV6-5 and J is TRBJ1-1; D may be TRBD1 (6 bases). The germline V gene encodes CDR1 MNHEY and CDR2 SVGAGI. The CDR3 contains 12 residues. The V end lost 9 bases, the J end lost 1 base, and 9 bases lay between the germline ends. CDR3 sequence: CASGQRNTEAFF. CDR3 bases: TGTGCCAGTGGACAGCGGAACACTGAAGCTTTCTTT.

The V and J genes are TRBV7-9 and TRBJ1-4, with TRBD1 as a possible D gene (5 bases). Germline V CDR1 and CDR2: SEHNR, FQNEAQ (reference sequence). The V and J ends lost 1 base and 8 bases respectively, with 17 bases between them. This CDR3 has 16 amino acids. The CDR3 protein is CASSLGGSGEIEKLFF. Here the CDR3 DNA reads TGTGCCAGCAGCTTAGGGGGGAGTGGAGAGATAGAAAAACTGTTTTTT.

With regard to this clone: The same CDR3 also results from other DNA sequences found in this sample. This chain uses TRBV20-1 with TRBJ1-4; D perhaps matches TRBD1 (6 bases). This CDR3 region has 14 residues. Trimming removed 3 bases at V and 0 bases at J, with 8 bases between. Germline CDR1 DFQATT, CDR2 SNEGSKA (reference sequence). The CDR3 region is CSASRGATNEKLFF. CDR3 DNA: TGCAGTGCTAGTAGGGGGGCAACTAATGAAAAACTGTTTTTT.

The rearrangement links TRBV7-8 to TRBJ1-1; D gene ambiguous. The CDR3 consists of 15 residues. Germline V gene sequence: CDR1 SGHVS, CDR2 FQNEAQ. The V end lost 1 base, the J end lost 0 bases, and 9 bases lay between the germline ends. The CDR3 sequence is CASSLVARMNTEAFF. The CDR3 nucleotides are TGTGCCAGCAGCTTAGTCGCAAGGATGAACACTGAAGCTTTCTTT.

Only one count was recorded for this clone. The gene calls are TRBV30 and TRBJ1-5; D not certain. The CDR3 loop spans 13 amino acids. V was clipped by 2 bases and J by 1 base, with 6 bases between them. CDR1 is GTSNPN and CDR2 is SVGIG in the germline V gene (reference sequence). The CDR3 loop reads CAWSPTSNQPQHF. The DNA of the CDR3 is TGTGCCTGGAGTCCGACGAGCAATCAGCCCCAGCATTTT.

There are a few counts of this clone. The gene calls are TRBV3-1 (or the pseudogene TRBV3-2) and TRBJ1-2; 7 bases agree with TRBD1. V lost 1 base and J lost 4; bases outside the gene matches: 6. Germline CDR1 is LGHDT and CDR2 is YNNKEL (reference sequence). The CDR3 runs 15 residues. DNA for the CDR3: TGTGCCAGCAGCCAAGTAGAGGGGGCTCGCTATGGCTACACCTTC. Protein sequence: CASSQVEGARYGYTF.

The chain couples TRBV3-1 (or the pseudogene TRBV3-2) to TRBJ2-1, with 10 bases fitting TRBD1. Looked up from germline, CDR1 is LGHDT and CDR2 is YNNKEL (reference sequence). The V segment lost 4 bases and the J segment 5 bases; nucleotides outside the gene matches: 5. The CDR3 runs 15 residues. CDR3 in DNA: TGTGCCAGCAGCCTAGACAGGGGGCAGAACAATGAGCAGTTCTTC. It is translated as CASSLDRGQNNEQFF.

This clone has a single count. J is TRBJ1-2 and V is TRBV6-2 or TRBV6-3; the D is unclear. The V end lost 0 bases, the J end lost 3 bases, and 5 bases lay between the germline ends. Germline V gene lookup returns CDR1 MNHEY and CDR2 SVGEGT. CDR3 length: 13 amino acids. Written as DNA, the CDR3 is TGTGCCAGCAGTTACTCCTCGGACTATGGCTACACCTTC. Encoded protein: CASSYSSDYGYTF.

The genes are TRBV14 and TRBJ2-7; D unclear. This CDR3 has 15 amino acids. Trimming left V 0 bases short and J 1 base short, with 10 bases between. Germline assignment: CDR1 SGHDN and CDR2 FVKESK. CDR3 coding DNA: TGTGCCAGCAGCCAAGAACAGAATCCGTCCTACGAGCAGTACTTC. Translating gives CASSQEQNPSYEQYF.

The CDR3 DNA sequence: TGTGCCAGCACTGTGGGGCAGGGAGGAGAGACCCAGTACTTC. It codes for CASTVGQGGETQYF. The V call is TRBV9, the J call TRBJ2-5, with D possibly TRBD2 on 6 matching bases. Trimming removed 6 bases from V and 4 bases from J, with 16 bases in between. Germline V gene sequence: CDR1 SGDLS, CDR2 YYNGEE. This CDR3 is 14 amino acids long.

The sample holds one count of this clone. The chain employs TRBV9 and TRBJ2-2; tentative D call: TRBD1 (6 bases). The CDR3 has 14 residues. Germline CDR1 reads SGDLS; CDR2 reads YYNGEE. Trimming cost V 6 bases and J 0 bases, with 9 bases left between them. The CDR3 loop reads CASNRAPNTGELFF. DNA for the CDR3: TGTGCCAGCAACAGGGCGCCGAACACCGGGGAGCTGTTTTTT.

For the CDR3, the DNA is TGCGCCAGCAGCTTGGCCCTAGCGGGCTCTAGCACAGATACGCAGTATTTT. Its protein product is CASSLALAGSSTDTQYF. The chain employs TRBV5-1 and TRBJ2-3, with TRBD2 identical over 8 bases. Losses at the gene ends were 0 bases for V and 0 bases for J; bases not matched to a gene: 6. The germline gives CDR1 SGHRS, CDR2 YFSETQ. This CDR3 is built from 17 residues.

The genes are TRBV6-2 or TRBV6-3 and TRBJ2-1; tentatively, D is TRBD1 (6 bases). Deletions cut 4 bases from V and 6 bases from J, with 10 bases between. CDR3 length equals 13 residues. Germline lookup yields CDR1 MNHEY and CDR2 SVGEGT. The CDR3 coding sequence is TGTGCCAGCAGTTCTCTAGGGGGCAATGAGCAGTTCTTC. It is translated as CASSSLGGNEQFF.

A remark on this clone: At the DNA level, this CDR3 is encoded by other sequences in the same sample as well. This chain links TRBV7-2 with TRBJ2-7; 10 nucleotides line up with TRBD2. Germline V gene data show CDR1 as SGHTA and CDR2 as FQGNSA. This CDR3 comprises 15 residues. The V segment lost 1 base and the J segment 5 bases; nucleotides outside the gene matches: 5. The CDR3 protein is CASSLESGRGNEQYF. As DNA, the CDR3 is TGTGCCAGCAGCTTAGAGAGCGGGAGGGGAAACGAGCAGTACTTC.

This CDR3 is CASSLEAQTYEQYF. For the CDR3, the DNA is TGCGCCAGCAGCTTGGAGGCACAAACCTACGAGCAGTACTTC. V is TRBV5-1 and J is TRBJ2-7; D gene uncertain. Germline CDR1 is SGHRS and CDR2 is YFSETQ. V was cut by 0 bases and J by 2 bases, with 9 bases left in between. The length of the CDR3 is 14 residues. Looking up the rest from reference TRBV5-1 and TRBJ2-7 gives the full variable domain: KAGVTQTPRYLIKTRGQQVTLSCSPISGHRSVSWYQQTPGQGLQFLFEYFSETQRNKGNFPGRFSGRQFSNSRSEMNVSTLELGDSALYLCASSLEAQTYEQYFGPGTRLTVT.

The chain uses TRBV6-4 and TRBJ1-3, with TRBD1 matching 8 bases. The CDR3 has 16 amino acids. Germline V gene data show CDR1 as MRHNA and CDR2 as SNTAGT. V was pared by 2 bases and J by 8 bases, with 11 bases of the junction left unmatched. The CDR3 nucleotides are TGTGCCAGCAGTGACCCCGGGACAGGAAGGACGGACACCATATATTTT. Residues: CASSDPGTGRTDTIYF.

This clone showed up just once. The chain couples TRBV12-3 or TRBV12-4 to TRBJ1-3; D is ambiguous. The CDR3 has 13 amino acids. V was pared by 8 bases and J by 0 bases, with 8 bases between. CDR3 in amino acids: CASDPDSGNTIYF. CDR3 DNA: TGTGCCAGCGATCCCGACTCTGGAAACACCATATATTTT.

This chain uses TRBV30 with TRBJ1-2; 7 bases agree with TRBD1. J was trimmed by 4 bases and V by 2 bases; bases with no gene match: 4. Germline assignment: CDR1 GTSNPN and CDR2 SVGIG (reference sequence). This CDR3 has 13 residues. CDR3 bases: TGTGCCTGGAGTCCTGGGACAGTCTATGGCTACACCTTC. This codes for CAWSPGTVYGYTF.

This chain uses TRBV11-2 with TRBJ1-1, with a tentative D call TRBD1 (5 bases). The CDR3 consists of 13 residues. Per germline, CDR1 SGHAT and CDR2 FQNNGV. V was shortened by 8 bases and J by 11 bases, with 21 bases between the two germline ends. The CDR3 sequence: CASGPRQVSGAFF. The CDR3 DNA reads TGTGCCAGCGGCCCACGGCAGGTCTCAGGGGCTTTCTTT.

The chain recombines TRBV19 with TRBJ1-6, with TRBD1 matching 8 bases. Germline V lookup: CDR1 LNHDA, CDR2 SQIVND (reference sequence). V gave up 3 bases and J gave up 6 bases; unmatched junction bases: 7. The CDR3 loop spans 16 amino acids. The CDR3, as DNA: TGTGCCAGTAGTATCGGTTCCGGACAGGGTAATTCACCCCTCCACTTT. Protein: CASSIGSGQGNSPLHF.

The chain joins TRBV11-2 to TRBJ2-7; no clear D. CDR3 length equals 16 residues. Per germline, CDR1 SGHAT and CDR2 FQNNGV. Trimming left V 5 bases short and J 0 bases short, with 17 bases between. CDR3 sequence: CASSRLLWTDSYEQYF. The DNA for the CDR3 is TGTGCCAGCAGCCGTCTATTATGGACCGACTCCTACGAGCAGTACTTC.

This clone was seen once. The V call is TRBV4-1, the J call TRBJ1-5; D ambiguous. V was trimmed by 6 bases and J by 2 bases, leaving 14 bases between them. CDR1 is MGHRA and CDR2 is YSYEKL in the germline V gene. CDR3 size: 15 residues. The CDR3, as DNA: TGCGCCAGCAGTTTCGAGGACTTCGGCAATCAGCCCCAGCATTTT. Translated: CASSFEDFGNQPQHF.